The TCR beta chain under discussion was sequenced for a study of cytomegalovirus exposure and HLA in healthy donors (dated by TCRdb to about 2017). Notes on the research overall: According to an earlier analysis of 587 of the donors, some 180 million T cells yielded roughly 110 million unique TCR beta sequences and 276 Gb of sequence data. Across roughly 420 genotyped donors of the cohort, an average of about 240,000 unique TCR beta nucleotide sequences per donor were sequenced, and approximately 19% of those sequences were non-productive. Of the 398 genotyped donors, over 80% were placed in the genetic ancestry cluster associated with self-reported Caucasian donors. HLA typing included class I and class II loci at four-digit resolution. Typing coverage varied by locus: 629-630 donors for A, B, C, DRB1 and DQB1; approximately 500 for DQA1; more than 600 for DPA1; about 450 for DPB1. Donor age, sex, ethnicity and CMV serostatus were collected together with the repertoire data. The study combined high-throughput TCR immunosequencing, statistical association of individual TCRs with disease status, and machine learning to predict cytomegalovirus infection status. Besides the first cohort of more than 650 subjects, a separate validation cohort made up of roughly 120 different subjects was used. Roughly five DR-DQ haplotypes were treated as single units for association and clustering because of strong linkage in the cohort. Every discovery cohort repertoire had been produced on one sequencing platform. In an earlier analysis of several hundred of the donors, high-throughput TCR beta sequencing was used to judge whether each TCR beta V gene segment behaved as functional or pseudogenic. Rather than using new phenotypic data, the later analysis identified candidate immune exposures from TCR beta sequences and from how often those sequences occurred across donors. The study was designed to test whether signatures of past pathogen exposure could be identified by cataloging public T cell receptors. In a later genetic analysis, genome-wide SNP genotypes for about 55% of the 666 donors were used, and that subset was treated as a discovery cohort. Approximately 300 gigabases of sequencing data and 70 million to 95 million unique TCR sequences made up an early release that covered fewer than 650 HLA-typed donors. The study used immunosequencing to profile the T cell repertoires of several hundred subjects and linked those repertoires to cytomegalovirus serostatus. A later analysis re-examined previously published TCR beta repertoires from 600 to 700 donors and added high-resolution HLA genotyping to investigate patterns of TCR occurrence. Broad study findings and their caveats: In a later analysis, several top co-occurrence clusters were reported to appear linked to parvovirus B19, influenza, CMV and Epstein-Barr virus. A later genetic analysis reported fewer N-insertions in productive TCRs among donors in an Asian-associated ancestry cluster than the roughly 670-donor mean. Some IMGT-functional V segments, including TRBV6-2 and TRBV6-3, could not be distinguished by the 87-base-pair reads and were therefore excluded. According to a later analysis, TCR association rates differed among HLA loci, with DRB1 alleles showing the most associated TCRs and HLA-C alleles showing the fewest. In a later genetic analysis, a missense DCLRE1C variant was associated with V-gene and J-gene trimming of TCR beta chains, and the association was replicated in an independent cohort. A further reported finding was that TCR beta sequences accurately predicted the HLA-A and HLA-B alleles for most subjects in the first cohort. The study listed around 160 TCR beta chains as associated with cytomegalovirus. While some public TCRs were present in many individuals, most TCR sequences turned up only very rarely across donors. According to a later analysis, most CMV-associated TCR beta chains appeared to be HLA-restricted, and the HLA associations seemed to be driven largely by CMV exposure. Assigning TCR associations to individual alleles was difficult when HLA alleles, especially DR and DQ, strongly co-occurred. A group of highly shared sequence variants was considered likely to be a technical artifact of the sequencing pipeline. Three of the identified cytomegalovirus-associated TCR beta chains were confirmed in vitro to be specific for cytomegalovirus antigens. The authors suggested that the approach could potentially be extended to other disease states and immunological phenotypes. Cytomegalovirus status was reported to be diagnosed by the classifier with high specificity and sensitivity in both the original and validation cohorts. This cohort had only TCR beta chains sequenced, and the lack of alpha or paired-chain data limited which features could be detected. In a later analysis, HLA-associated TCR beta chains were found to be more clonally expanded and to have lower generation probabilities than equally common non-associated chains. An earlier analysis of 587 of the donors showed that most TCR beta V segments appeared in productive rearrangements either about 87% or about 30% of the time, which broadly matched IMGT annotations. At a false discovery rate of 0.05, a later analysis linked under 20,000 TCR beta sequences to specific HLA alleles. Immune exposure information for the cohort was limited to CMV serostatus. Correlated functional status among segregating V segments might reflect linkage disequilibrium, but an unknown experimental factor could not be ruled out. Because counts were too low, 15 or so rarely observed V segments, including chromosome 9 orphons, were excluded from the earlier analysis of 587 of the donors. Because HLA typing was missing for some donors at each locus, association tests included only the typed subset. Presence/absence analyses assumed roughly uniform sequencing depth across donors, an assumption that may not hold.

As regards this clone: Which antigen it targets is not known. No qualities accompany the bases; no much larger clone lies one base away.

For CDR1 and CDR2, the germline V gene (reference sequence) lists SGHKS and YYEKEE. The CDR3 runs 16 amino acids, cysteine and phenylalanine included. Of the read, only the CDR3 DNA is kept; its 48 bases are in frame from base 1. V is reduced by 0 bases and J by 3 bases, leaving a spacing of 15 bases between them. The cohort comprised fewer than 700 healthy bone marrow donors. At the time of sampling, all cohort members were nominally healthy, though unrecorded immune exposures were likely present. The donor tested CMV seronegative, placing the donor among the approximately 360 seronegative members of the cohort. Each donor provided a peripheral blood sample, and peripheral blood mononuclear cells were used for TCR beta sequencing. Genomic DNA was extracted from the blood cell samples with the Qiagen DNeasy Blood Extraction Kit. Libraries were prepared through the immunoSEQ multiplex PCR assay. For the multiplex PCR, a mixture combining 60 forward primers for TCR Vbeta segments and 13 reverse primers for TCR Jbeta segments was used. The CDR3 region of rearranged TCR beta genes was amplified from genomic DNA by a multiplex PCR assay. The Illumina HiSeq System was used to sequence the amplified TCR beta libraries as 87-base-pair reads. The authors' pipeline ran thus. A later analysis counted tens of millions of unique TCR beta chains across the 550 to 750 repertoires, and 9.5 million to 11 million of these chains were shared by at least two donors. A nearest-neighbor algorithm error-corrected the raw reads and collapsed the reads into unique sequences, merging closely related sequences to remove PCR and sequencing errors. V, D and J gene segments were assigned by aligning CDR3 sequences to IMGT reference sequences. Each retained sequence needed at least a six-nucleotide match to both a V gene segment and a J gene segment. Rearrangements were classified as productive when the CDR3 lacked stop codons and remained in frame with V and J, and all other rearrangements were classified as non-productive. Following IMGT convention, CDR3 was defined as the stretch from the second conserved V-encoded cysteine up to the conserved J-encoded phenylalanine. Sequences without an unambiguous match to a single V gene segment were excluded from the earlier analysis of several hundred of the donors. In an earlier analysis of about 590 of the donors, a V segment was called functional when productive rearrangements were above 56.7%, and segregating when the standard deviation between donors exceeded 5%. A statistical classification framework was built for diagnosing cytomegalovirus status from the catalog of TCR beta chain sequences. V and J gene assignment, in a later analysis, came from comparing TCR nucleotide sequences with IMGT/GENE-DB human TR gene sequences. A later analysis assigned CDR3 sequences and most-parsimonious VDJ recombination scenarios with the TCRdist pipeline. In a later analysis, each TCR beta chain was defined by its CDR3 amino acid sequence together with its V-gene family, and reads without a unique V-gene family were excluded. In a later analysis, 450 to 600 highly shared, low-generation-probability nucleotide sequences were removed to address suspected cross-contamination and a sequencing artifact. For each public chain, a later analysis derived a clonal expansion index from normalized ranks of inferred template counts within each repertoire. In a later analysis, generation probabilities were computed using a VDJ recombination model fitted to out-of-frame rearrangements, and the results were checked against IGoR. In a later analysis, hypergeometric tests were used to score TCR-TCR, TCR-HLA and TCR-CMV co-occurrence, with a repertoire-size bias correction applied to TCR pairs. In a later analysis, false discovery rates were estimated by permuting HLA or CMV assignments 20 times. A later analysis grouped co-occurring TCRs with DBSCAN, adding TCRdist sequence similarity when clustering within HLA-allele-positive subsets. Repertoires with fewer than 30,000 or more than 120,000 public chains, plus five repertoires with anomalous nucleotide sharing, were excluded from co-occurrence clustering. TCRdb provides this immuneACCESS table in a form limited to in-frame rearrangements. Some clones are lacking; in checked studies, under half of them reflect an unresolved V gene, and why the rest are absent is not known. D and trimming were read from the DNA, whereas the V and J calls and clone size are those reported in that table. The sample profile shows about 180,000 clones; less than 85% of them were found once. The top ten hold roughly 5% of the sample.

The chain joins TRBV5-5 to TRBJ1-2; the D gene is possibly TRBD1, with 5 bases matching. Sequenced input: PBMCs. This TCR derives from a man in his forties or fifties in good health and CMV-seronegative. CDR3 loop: CASSLEGARFYYGYTF. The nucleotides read TGTGCCAGCAGCTTGGAAGGGGCGAGGTTCTACTATGGCTACACCTTC.